This T cell receptor (beta chain) was recovered during a study of shared clonotypes between healthy human individuals. As to this clone: As yet, its antigen is unknown.

General study points: Even with large depth, rarefaction showed that sorted-subset sequencing was incomplete.

Using immunoSEQ multiplex PCR, the repertoire was profiled, and TCRdb retains in-frame clones only, with some absent. Counted here are 2 million to 2.5 million clones, roughly 92% occurring once; the ten biggest clones make up 0.37%. Donors were Caucasian adults residing in Nashville, Tennessee, USA. A CD45RA+ naive subset and a CD45RA-negative memory subset were split from CD4+ cells. V was trimmed by 3 bases and J by 8 bases, leaving 11 bases between them. The germline gives CDR1 KGHSH, CDR2 LQKENI. The CDR3 length is 14 residues. The sequenced material came from naive CD4+ T cells from PBMCs. The subset is: CD45RA+ positively selected. The receptor comes from a man between 18 and 35 years old in good health. Some clones in this sample may be carry-over from other donors' samples. The chain has TRBV18 and TRBJ1-6, with D tentatively TRBD1 (5 bases). The CDR3 DNA reads TGTGCCAGCTCACCCGGGGGTGTAGATTCACCCCTCCACTTT. It codes for CASSPGGVDSPLHF.